These T cell receptor beta chains were read from a single sample in a study of blood T cell repertoires in COVID-19. TCRdb's copy holds only in-frame clones and misses some; the assay was immunoSEQ multiplex PCR. The table includes roughly 150,000 clones, 70% to 90% detected once. The sequencing sample was made of peripheral blood. All receptors come from a woman aged 80 or over with COVID-19, enrolled during active disease. CDR3s include the opening cysteine and the closing phenylalanine or tryptophan. D genes are given only for firm matches. Clone size, where shown, is once, few, many, or a class for clones that have expanded.

j_gene | abundance | d_gene | v_gene | CDR3aa | CDR3nt
TRBJ2-2 | once | . | TRBV6-6 | CASRPGSGTGELFF | TGTGCCAGCAGGCCCGGGAGTGGCACCGGGGAGCTGTTTTTT
TRBJ2-2 | . | . | TRBV7-6 | CASSLGGGQGNGELFF | TGTGCCAGCAGCTTAGGAGGCGGCCAGGGTAACGGGGAGCTGTTTTTT
TRBJ1-1 | . | . | TRBV7-2 | CASSLATGLNTEAFF | TGTGCCAGCAGCTTAGCAACAGGCCTGAACACTGAAGCTTTCTTT
TRBJ2-3 | once | . | TRBV28 | CASSSVAGPIDTQYF | TGTGCCAGCAGTTCCGTGGCAGGCCCAATAGATACGCAGTATTTT
TRBJ2-2 | . | . | TRBV5-6 | CASRKRGATNTGELFF | TGTGCCAGCAGAAAGCGCGGGGCCACGAACACCGGGGAGCTGTTTTTT
TRBJ2-3 | . | TRBD1 | TRBV15 | CATSRDRQGADTQYF | TGTGCCACCAGCAGAGATCGCCAGGGGGCAGATACGCAGTATTTT
TRBJ1-4 | once | . | TRBV5-6 | CASSFERNEKLFF | TGTGCCAGCAGCTTTGAGCGGAACGAAAAACTGTTTTTT
TRBJ1-1 | . | . | TRBV28 | CASSLDNRKTEAFF | TGTGCCAGCAGCCTAGACAACAGGAAAACTGAAGCTTTCTTT
TRBJ2-1 | . | TRBD2 | TRBV5-1 | CASSLVLAGHSYNEQFF | TGCGCCAGCAGCTTGGTATTAGCGGGTCACTCCTACAATGAGCAGTTCTTC
TRBJ2-3 | . | TRBD2 | TRBV29-1 | CSARAGGTDTQYF | TGCAGCGCTAGAGCGGGAGGCACAGATACGCAGTATTTT
TRBJ1-2 | once | . | TRBV28 | CASSLTEHGYTF | TGTGCCAGCAGTTTAACAGAGCATGGCTACACCTTC
TRBJ2-5 | . | . | TRBV6-1 | CASSEALFGGETQYF | TGTGCCAGCAGTGAAGCTCTATTTGGGGGGGAGACCCAGTACTTC
TRBJ2-7 | . | TRBD1 | TRBV18 | CASRRDRNSYEQYF | TGTGCCAGCCGACGGGACAGGAACTCCTACGAGCAGTACTTC
TRBJ2-1 | . | TRBD2 | TRBV19 | CASSIEAGGRGNEQFF | TGTGCCAGTAGTATTGAAGCGGGAGGGCGGGGCAATGAGCAGTTCTTC
TRBJ1-2 | few | . | TRBV28 | CASWGTGYGYTF | TGTGCCAGTTGGGGCACGGGCTATGGCTACACCTTC
TRBJ2-2 | . | TRBD1 | TRBV29-1 | CSAMDRGLTGELFF | TGCAGCGCCATGGACAGGGGATTGACCGGGGAGCTGTTTTTT
TRBJ1-2 | . | . | TRBV12-3/TRBV12-4 | CASAGLKRYTF | TGTGCCAGCGCAGGGCTGAAACGCTACACCTTC
TRBJ2-2 | few | TRBD2 | TRBV28 | CASSGRLAGAGELFF | TGTGCCAGCAGTGGGCGACTAGCGGGAGCCGGGGAGCTGTTTTTT
TRBJ1-2 | . | . | TRBV28 | CASSLRRGYGYTF | TGTGCCAGCAGTTTAAGGAGGGGCTATGGCTACACCTTC
TRBJ2-3 | . | . | TRBV19 | CATKGLYVTDTQYF | TGTGCCACGAAGGGACTCTATGTCACAGATACGCAGTATTTT
TRBJ1-2 | . | . | TRBV12-3/TRBV12-4 | CASSLTGYGYTF | TGTGCCAGCAGTTTAACAGGGTATGGCTACACCTTC
TRBJ2-5 | . | TRBD1 | TRBV6-5 | CASSSTGEETQYF | TGTGCCAGCAGTTCCACAGGGGAAGAGACCCAGTACTTC